The clone carrying this T cell receptor (beta chain) was counted ten times or more. This CDR3 contains 14 residues. Looked up from germline, CDR1 is MDHEN and CDR2 is SYDVKM. V lost 4 bases and J 5 bases, leaving 14 bases between the germline ends. Amplification targeted TCR beta CDR3 regions from RNA transcripts. The TCR CDR3 first-round RT-PCR relied on the HTBI primer set. From the multiplex PCR reads, TCRdb called clonotypes with MiXCR, one entry per CDR3 protein. The data show 500,000 to 700,000 distinct CDR3 sequences, with about a sixth seen just once and more than 15% held by the top ten. This sample is part of a study of T cells in Graves' hyperthyroidism and ophthalmopathy.

Sample: blood. V and J are TRBV28 and TRBJ2-5, with D unclear. This TCR was recovered from a woman in her late teens or twenties with Graves' hyperthyroidism. The CDR3 region has the DNA TGTGCCAGCAGTTCACACGGATCCGGGGAGACCCAGTACTTC. Translation: CASSSHGSGETQYF.